These 4 T cell receptor beta chains were sequenced from one sample in a study of T cells in Graves' hyperthyroidism and ophthalmopathy. TCR beta CDR3 regions were amplified from RNA. In the first-round RT-PCR of the TCR CDR3, the HTBI primer set was used. TCRdb re-called the multiplex PCR reads through MiXCR, storing one row per CDR3 protein. The table includes about 380,000 distinct CDR3 sequences, around an eighth detected once. Material: blood. These receptors were obtained from a man aged 30 to 39 with Graves' hyperthyroidism that later progressed to Graves' ophthalmopathy.

CDR3 protein: CASEDGIYTGELFF. CDR3 bases: TGTGCCAGCGAAGACGGGATCTACACCGGGGAGCTGTTTTTT. This rearrangement joins TRBV6-1 to TRBJ2-2; TRBD2 might be the D (5 bases). The length of the CDR3 is 14 residues. The germline V and J ends were trimmed by 8 bases and 3 bases, with 13 bases remaining between them. CDR1 is MNHNS and CDR2 is SASEGT in the germline V gene.

This clonotype was seen many times. V usage is TRBV10-3 and J usage is TRBJ1-1; D call uncertain. There are 14 residues in the CDR3. CDR1 is ENHRY, CDR2 SYGVKD, per germline. Deletions cut 2 bases from V and 0 bases from J, with 7 bases between. In DNA form, the CDR3 reads TGTGCCATCAGTGAGGGGCAGTTGAACACTGAAGCTTTCTTT. Translating gives CAISEGQLNTEAFF.

The CDR3 loop is CASRRDRGMNTEAFF. The CDR3 DNA reads TGTGCCAGCAGACGGGACAGGGGTATGAACACTGAAGCTTTCTTT. The chain employs TRBV6-1 and TRBJ1-1, with 10 bases identical to TRBD1. Germline CDR1 MNHNS, CDR2 SASEGT. The CDR3 covers 15 residues. With V trimmed by 6 bases and J by 0 bases, 4 bases remained unmatched.

This clonotype was seen more than once but under ten times. This chain uses TRBV5-4 with TRBJ2-1, with 7 nucleotides matching TRBD1. This CDR3 region has 13 residues. Germline values: CDR1 SGHNT, CDR2 YYREEE (reference sequence). The junction had 4 bases not matched to a gene; V was cut back by 0 bases and J by 10 bases. DNA for the CDR3: TGTGCCAGCAGCTTGGAGGGGGCGCGGGAGCAGTTCTTC. Encoded protein: CASSLEGAREQFF.